Described below is a single T cell receptor beta chain sequence and its context. This CDR3 region has 14 residues. V lost 2 bases to trimming and J lost 3 bases, with 11 bases between them. The germline V gene encodes CDR1 LNHDA and CDR2 SQIVND (reference sequence). PCR amplification relied on 60 Vbeta primers (plus 13 Jbeta primers). The table came from immunoSEQ multiplex PCR; TCRdb's copy has only in-frame clones and leaves some out. The sample includes about 120,000 clones, 78% of them seen just once. The source of the sample is a study of cytomegalovirus exposure and HLA in healthy donors. At the level of the study: The study's early data release held about 80 million unique TCRs from HLA-typed donors.

This receptor was obtained from a woman between 40 and 55 years old in good health and CMV-seronegative. The material sequenced was PBMCs. The chain uses TRBV19 and TRBJ2-7, with D unresolved. The CDR3 region is CASSINSIYYEQYF. The CDR3 DNA reads TGTGCCAGTAGTATAAATAGCATCTACTACGAGCAGTACTTC.